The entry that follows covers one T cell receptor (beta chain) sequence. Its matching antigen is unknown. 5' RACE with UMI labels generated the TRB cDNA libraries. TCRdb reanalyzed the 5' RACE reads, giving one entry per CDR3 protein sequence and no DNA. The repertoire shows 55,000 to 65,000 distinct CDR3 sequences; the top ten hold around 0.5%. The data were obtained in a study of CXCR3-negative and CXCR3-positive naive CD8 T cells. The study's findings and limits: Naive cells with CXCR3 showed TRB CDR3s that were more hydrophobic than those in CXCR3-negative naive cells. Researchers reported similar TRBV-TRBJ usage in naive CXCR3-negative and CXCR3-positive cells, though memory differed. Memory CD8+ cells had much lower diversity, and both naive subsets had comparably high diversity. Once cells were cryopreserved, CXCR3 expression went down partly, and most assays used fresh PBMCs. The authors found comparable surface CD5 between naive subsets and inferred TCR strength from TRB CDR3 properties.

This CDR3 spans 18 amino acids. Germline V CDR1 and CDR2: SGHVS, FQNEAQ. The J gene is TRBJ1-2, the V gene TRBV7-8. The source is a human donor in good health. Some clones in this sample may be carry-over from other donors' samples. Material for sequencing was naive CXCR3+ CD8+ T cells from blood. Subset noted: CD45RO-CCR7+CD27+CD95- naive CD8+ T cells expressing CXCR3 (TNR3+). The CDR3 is CASSLRVSGGPNTYGYTF.